This T cell receptor (beta chain) was identified during a study of CD8 T cells in Susac syndrome. CDR3 length: 16 amino acids. Germline lookup yields CDR1 SGHTA and CDR2 FQGNSA. The ends lost 1 base at V and 7 bases at J; junction bases unmatched: 13. Random hexamers primed reverse transcription of about 0.5 to 1 ug RNA. A single record per CDR3 protein comes from TCRdb applying MiXCR to the immunoSEQ multiplex PCR reads. In the table there are about 140,000 distinct CDR3 sequences, around 93% of which are singletons. The V call is TRBV7-2, the J call TRBJ2-7; 7 bases map to TRBD2. The sequencing sample was made of CD4+ T cells from PBMCs. The TCR originated in a human donor with Susac syndrome. This CDR3 reads CASSLGASGLNLEQYF. CDR3 DNA sequence: TGTGCCAGCAGCTTAGGGGCTAGCGGTTTAAATCTGGAGCAGTACTTC.